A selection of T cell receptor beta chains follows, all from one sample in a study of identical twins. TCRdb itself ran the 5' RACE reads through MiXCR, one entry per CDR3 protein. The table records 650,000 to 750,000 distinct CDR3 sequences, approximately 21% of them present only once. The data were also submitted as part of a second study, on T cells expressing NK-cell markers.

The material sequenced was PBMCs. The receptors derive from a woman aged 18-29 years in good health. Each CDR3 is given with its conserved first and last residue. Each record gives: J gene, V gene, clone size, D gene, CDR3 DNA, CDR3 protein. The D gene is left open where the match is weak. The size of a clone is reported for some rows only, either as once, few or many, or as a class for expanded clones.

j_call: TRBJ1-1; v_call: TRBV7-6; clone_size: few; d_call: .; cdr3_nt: TGTGCCAGCAGCTTAGCAGATGGAATGAACACTGAAGCTTTCTTT; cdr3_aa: CASSLADGMNTEAFF
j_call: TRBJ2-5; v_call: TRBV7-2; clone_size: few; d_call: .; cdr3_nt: TGTGCCAGCAGCCAAGAGCAGGGGAGTTGGGAGACCCAGTACTTC; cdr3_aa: CASSQEQGSWETQYF
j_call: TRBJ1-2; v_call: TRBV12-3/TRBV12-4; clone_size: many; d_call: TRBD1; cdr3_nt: TGTGCCAGCAGTTTACTCCAGGGGGAGAAGGGCTACACCTTC; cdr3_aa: CASSLLQGEKGYTF
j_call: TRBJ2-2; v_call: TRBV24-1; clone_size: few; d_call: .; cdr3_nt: TGTGCCACCAGGACAGAGGGCGGGGAGCTGTTTTTT; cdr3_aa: CATRTEGGELFF
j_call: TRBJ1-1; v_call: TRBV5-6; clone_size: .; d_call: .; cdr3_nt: TGTGCCAGCAGCTTGACGGGGGCCGAAGCTTTCTTT; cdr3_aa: CASSLTGAEAFF
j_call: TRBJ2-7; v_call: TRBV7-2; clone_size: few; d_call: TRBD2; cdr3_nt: TGTGCCAGCAGCCCCAAGCGGGGGTGGTACGAGCAGTACTTC; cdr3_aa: CASSPKRGWYEQYF
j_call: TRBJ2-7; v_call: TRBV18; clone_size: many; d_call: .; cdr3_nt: TGTGCCAGCTCACCAATGTCCTACGAGCAGTACTTC; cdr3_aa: CASSPMSYEQYF
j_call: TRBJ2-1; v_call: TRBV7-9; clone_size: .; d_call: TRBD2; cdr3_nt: TGTGCCAGCAGCACCGGACTAGGCAATGAGCAGTTCTTC; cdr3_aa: CASSTGLGNEQFF
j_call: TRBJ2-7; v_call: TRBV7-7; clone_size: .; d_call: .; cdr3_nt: TGTGCTAGCAGCTTAGAGTGGAGCAGCGAGCAGTACTTC; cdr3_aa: CASSLEWSSEQYF
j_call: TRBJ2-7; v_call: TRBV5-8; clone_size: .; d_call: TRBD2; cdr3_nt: TGTGCCAGCAGCTTTGGACTGAGCGGGGGCCGTTCCTACGAGCAGTACTTC; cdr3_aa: CASSFGLSGGRSYEQYF
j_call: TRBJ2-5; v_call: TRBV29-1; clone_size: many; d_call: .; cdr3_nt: TGCAGCGGTTACAGCAATCAAGAGACCCAGTACTTC; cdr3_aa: CSGYSNQETQYF
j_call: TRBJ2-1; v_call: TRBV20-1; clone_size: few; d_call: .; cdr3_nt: TGCAGTGCTAGAGAATCTTTGGGGCATGAGCAGTTCTTC; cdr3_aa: CSARESLGHEQFF
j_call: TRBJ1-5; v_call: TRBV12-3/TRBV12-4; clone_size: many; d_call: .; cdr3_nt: TGTGCCAGCGGGATTCAGCCCCAGCATTTT; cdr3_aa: CASGIQPQHF
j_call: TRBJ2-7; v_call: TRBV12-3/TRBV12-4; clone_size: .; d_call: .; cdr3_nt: TGTGCCAGCAGTTTAGGTTTTGAACGGCAGTACTTC; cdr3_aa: CASSLGFERQYF
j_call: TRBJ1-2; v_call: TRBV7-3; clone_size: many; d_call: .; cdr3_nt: TGTGCCAGCAGCTACGACAGGAACTATGGCTACACCTTC; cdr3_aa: CASSYDRNYGYTF
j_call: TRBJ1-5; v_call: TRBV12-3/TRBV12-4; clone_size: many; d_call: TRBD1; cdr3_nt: TGTGCCAGCAGCCCATGGGACAGGGACGATCAGCCCCAGCATTTT; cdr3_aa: CASSPWDRDDQPQHF
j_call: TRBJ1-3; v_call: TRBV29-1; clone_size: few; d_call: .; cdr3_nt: TGCAGCGTTGAAGAGGGCGGGCCTGGAAACACCATATATTTT; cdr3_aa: CSVEEGGPGNTIYF
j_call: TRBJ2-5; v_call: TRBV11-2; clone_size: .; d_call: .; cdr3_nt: TGTGCCAGCAGCCCCAATGTTCCTGGGGACCAGTACTTC; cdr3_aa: CASSPNVPGDQYF
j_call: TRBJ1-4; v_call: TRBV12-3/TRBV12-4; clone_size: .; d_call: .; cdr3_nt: TGTGCCAGCAGTCCACAGGGTTATGAGCTGTTTTTT; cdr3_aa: CASSPQGYELFF
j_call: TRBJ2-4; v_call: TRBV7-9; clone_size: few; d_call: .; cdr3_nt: TGTGCCAGCAGCCGAGGGGCCGCGGCCAAAAACATTCAGTACTTC; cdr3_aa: CASSRGAAAKNIQYF
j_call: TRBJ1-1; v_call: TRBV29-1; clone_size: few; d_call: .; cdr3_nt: TGCAGCGTCAGATCTTTTCGACAGGTCACTGAAGCTTTCTTT; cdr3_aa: CSVRSFRQVTEAFF
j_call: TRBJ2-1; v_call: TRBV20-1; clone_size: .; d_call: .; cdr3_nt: TGCAGTGCTCCCTCGGGCTCCTACAATGAGCAGTTCTTC; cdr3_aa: CSAPSGSYNEQFF
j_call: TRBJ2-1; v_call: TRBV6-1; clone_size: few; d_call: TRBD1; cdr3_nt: TGTGCCACCCACCCGGGGACAGGGGATTTAAATGAGCAGTTCTTC; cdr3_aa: CATHPGTGDLNEQFF
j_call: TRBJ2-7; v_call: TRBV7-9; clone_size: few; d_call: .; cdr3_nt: TGTGCCAGCAGCTTTGACGGGCCTTACGAGCAGTACTTC; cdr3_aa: CASSFDGPYEQYF
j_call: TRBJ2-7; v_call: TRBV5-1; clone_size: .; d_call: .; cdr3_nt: TGCGCCAGCAGCTGGGAACGGGGCACCTACGAGCAGTACTTC; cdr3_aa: CASSWERGTYEQYF
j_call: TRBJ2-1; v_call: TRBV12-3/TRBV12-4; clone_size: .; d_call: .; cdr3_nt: TGTGCCAGTGTAGCGGCTGGGAACAATGAGCAGTTCTTC; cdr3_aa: CASVAAGNNEQFF
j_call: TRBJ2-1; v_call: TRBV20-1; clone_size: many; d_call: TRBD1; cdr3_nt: TGCAGTGCTAGAGCAGGGGGATCGTGGAATGAGCAGTTCTTC; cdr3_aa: CSARAGGSWNEQFF
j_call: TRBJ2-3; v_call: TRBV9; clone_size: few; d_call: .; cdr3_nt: TGTGCCAGCAGCGGAAGCGGCAGCTACACAGATACGCAGTATTTT; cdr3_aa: CASSGSGSYTDTQYF
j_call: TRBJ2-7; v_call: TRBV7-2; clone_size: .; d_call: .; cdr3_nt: TGTGCCAGCAGCTTAGAGCTCGGCAGGGGTTACGAGCAGTACTTC; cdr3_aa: CASSLELGRGYEQYF
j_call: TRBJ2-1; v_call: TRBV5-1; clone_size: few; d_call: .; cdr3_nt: TGCGCCAGCAGCCGGACCGTGGGGGGGCCTGGTGAGCAGTTCTTC; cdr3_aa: CASSRTVGGPGEQFF
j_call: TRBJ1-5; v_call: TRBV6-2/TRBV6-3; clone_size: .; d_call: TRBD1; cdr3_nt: TGTGCCAGCAGTTACGACAGGGAAGAAAACAATCAGCCCCAGCATTTT; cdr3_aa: CASSYDREENNQPQHF
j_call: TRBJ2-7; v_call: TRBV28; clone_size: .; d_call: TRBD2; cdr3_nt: TGTGCCAGCGGGGGGGTCTATAACTACGAGCAGTACTTC; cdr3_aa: CASGGVYNYEQYF
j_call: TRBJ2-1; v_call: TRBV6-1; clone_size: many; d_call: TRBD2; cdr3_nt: TGTGCCAGCAGTGCGATCTCCGGGACTAGCGGGACGGAGCAGTTCTTC; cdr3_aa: CASSAISGTSGTEQFF
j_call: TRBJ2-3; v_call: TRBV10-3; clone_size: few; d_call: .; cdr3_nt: TGTGCCATCAGTGCGAGGTGGGGTACGCAGTATTTT; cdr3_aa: CAISARWGTQYF
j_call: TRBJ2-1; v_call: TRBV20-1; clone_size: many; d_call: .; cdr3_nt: TGCAGTGCTAGCAGCAGCAGGGCACATGAGCAGTTCTTC; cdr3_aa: CSASSSRAHEQFF
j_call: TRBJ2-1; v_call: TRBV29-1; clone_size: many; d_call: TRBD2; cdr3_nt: TGCAGCGTTGAAGATCTCGGGAGGGTATATAATGAGCAGTTCTTC; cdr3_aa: CSVEDLGRVYNEQFF
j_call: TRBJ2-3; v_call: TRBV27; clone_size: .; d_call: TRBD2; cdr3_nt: TGTGCCAGCAGTCCCTTCGCGGGAGGCCGGGGAGATACGCAGTATTTT; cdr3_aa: CASSPFAGGRGDTQYF
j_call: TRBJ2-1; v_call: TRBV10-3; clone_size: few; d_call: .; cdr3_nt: TGTGCCATCAGTGAGTCTCCGGGACTGGGAAGCTCCTACAATGAGCAGTTCTTC; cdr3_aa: CAISESPGLGSSYNEQFF
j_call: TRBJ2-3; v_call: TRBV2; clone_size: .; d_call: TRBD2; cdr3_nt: TGTGCCAGCATGGCTAGCGGGACCCGCACAGATACGCAGTATTTT; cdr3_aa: CASMASGTRTDTQYF
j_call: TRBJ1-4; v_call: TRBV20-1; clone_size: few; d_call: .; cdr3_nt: TGCAGTGCTTCTGACGGAAGAGGTGAAAAACTGTTTTTT; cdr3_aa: CSASDGRGEKLFF
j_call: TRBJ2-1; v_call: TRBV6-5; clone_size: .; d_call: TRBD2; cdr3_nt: TGTGCCAGCAGTTTGGTCCCGGGACTAGCGGGAGGGGGGTATGAGCAGTTCTTC; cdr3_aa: CASSLVPGLAGGGYEQFF
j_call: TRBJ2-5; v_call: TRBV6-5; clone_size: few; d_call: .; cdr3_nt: TGTGCCAGCAGTTACCCCACAAAAGGGGTGGAGACCCAGTACTTC; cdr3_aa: CASSYPTKGVETQYF
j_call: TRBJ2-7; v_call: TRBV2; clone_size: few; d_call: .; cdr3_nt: TGTGCCTCCAGGTACCTCCCTCCCAACGAGCAGTACTTC; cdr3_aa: CASRYLPPNEQYF
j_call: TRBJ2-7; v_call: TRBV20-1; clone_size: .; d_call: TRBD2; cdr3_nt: TGCAGTGCTCGACTAGCTGAAGAGCAGTACTTC; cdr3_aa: CSARLAEEQYF
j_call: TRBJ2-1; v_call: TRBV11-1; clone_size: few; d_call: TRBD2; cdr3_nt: TGTGCCAGCAGCTTACCCGCTCGACTAGCGGGGGTACTCAATGAGCAGTTCTTC; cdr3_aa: CASSLPARLAGVLNEQFF
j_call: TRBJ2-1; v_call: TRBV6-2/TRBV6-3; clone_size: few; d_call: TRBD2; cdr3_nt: TGTGCCAGCTGGACTAGCGGGAGTAATGAGCAGTTCTTC; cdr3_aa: CASWTSGSNEQFF
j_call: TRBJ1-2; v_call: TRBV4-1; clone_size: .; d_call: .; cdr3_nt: TGCGCCAGCAGCCATGAACAGGGAGAGGGCTACACCTTC; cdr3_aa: CASSHEQGEGYTF
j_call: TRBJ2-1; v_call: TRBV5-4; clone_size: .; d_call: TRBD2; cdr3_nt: TGTGCCACCCAGAAAGCGGGAGGGACTTACAATGAGCAGTTCTTC; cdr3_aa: CATQKAGGTYNEQFF
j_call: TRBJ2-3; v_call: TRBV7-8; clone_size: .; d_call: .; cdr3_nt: TGTGCCAGCAGCCTAGTCCCTAGCGCGTGGAGCACAGATACGCAGTATTTT; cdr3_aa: CASSLVPSAWSTDTQYF
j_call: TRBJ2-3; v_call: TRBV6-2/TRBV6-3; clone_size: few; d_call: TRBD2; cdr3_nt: TGTGCCAGCAGTTACATAGCGGGAAACACAGATACGCAGTATTTT; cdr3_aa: CASSYIAGNTDTQYF
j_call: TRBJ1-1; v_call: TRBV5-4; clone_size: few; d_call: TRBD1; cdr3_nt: TGTGCCAGCAGCCCCCTTTCTGGACAGGGGGGAAACACTGAAGCTTTCTTT; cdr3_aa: CASSPLSGQGGNTEAFF
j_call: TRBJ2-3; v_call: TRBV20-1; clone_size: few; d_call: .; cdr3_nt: TGCAGTGCTAGTGACCCGGGCACAGATACGCAGTATTTT; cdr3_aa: CSASDPGTDTQYF
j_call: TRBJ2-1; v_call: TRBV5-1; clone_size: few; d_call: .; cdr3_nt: TGCGCCAGCAGCTTGGCCCCGGGCAGCTCCTACAATGAGCAGTTCTTC; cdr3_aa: CASSLAPGSSYNEQFF
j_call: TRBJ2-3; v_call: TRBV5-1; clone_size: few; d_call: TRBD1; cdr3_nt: TGCGCCAGCAGCTTGGAAGCATTGACAGGGCCAGATACGCAGTATTTT; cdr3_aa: CASSLEALTGPDTQYF
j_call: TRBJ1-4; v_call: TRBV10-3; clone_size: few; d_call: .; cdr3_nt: TGTGCCATCGTCGAGAGAGTGGAAAAACTGTTTTTT; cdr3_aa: CAIVERVEKLFF
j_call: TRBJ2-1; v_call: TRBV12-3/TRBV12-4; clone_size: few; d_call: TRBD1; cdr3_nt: TGTGCCAGCAGTTTAGAGGCAGTCTCAGGGGGGCAGTTCTTC; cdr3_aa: CASSLEAVSGGQFF
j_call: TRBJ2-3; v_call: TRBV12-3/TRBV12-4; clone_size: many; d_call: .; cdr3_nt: TGTGCCAGCGTGCTCTCCACAGATACGCAGTATTTT; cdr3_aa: CASVLSTDTQYF